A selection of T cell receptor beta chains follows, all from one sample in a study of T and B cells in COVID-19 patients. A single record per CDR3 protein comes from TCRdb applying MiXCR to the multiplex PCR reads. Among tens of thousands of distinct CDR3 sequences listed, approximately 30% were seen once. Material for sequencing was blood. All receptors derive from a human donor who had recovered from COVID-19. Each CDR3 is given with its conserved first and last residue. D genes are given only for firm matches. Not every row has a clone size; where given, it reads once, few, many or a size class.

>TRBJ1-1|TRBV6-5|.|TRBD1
TGTGCCAGCAGAACCGGACAGGGGGCGACTGAAGCTTTCTTT
CASRTGQGATEAFF
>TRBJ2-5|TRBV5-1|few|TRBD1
TGCGCCAGCAGCTTGGACAGGGGTGGCGAGACCCAGTACTTC
CASSLDRGGETQYF
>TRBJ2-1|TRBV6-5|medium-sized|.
TGTGCCAGCACCAAGGACGGTCTCTCCTACAATGAGCAGTTCTTC
CASTKDGLSYNEQFF
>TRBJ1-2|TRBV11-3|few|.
TGTGCCAGCAGCTTAGGGGGTATCTATGGCTACACCTTC
CASSLGGIYGYTF
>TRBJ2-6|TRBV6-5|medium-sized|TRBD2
TGTGCCAGCAGCCCCCGGGGGAGGGCTGGGGCCAACGTCCTGACTTTC
CASSPRGRAGANVLTF
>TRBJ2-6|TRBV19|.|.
TGTGCCAGTAGTACGGGGACGTTAGCTGGGGCCAACGTCCTGACTTTC
CASSTGTLAGANVLTF
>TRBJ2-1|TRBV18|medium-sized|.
TGTGCCAGCTCAGCCGGGGCCTGGGGTGAGCAGTTCTTC
CASSAGAWGEQFF
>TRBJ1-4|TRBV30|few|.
TGTGCCAGCATCGGGGCCGTCGCTGGGTATGAAAAACTGTTTTTT
CASIGAVAGYEKLFF
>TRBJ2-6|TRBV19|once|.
TGTGCCAGTAGATCCGGACTGAGTTCTGGGGCCAACGTCCTGACTTTC
CASRSGLSSGANVLTF
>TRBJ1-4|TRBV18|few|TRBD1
TGTGCCAGCTCACCCAAGACAGGGGCAACTAATGAAAAACTGTTTTTT
CASSPKTGATNEKLFF